The T cell receptor (beta chain) under discussion was sequenced for a study of cytomegalovirus exposure and HLA in healthy donors. The CDR3 covers 14 residues. In germline, CDR1 is LGHNA, CDR2 YSLEER. The V and J ends lost 1 base and 4 bases respectively, with 10 bases between them. As concerns this clone: Its matching antigen is unknown.

The PCR was carried out with 60 Vbeta primers and 13 Jbeta primers. Sequencing was performed with immunoSEQ multiplex PCR; in TCRdb, only in-frame clones are kept and a portion is missing. The profile covers around 180,000 clones, with 65% to 85% appearing a single time and about 1.2% taken by the ten largest. Study-level results: Among TCR beta chains, those listed as cytomegalovirus-associated numbered around 160. Relative to the approximately 660-donor mean, N-insertions were reportedly fewer in an Asian-associated ancestry cluster in a later analysis.

The chain has TRBV4-3 and TRBJ1-1; the D gene is possibly TRBD1 (5 bases). The source of this sequence is a boy between 2 and 10 years old in good health and CMV-seronegative. The sequenced sample was PBMCs. The CDR3 loop reads CASSQGLGATEAFF. CDR3 sequence (DNA): TGCGCCAGCAGCCAAGGATTAGGGGCCACTGAAGCTTTCTTT.